This T cell receptor beta chain came from a study of blood T cell repertoires in COVID-19. The overall study: The United States, Italy and Spain provided the acute and convalescent COVID-19 samples. Sample material is recorded as cDNA or gDNA derived from T cells, B-cell-depleted T cells, or PBMCs.

Trimming removed 4 bases from V and 5 bases from J; junction bases left unmatched: 9. This CDR3 spans 15 amino acids. Looked up from germline, CDR1 is GTSNPN and CDR2 is SVGIG (reference sequence). Libraries were prepared by immunoSEQ multiplex PCR; TCRdb keeps only in-frame clonotypes and omits some of them. This table holds fewer than 450,000 clones, 88% found once. This chain joins TRBV30 and TRBJ2-5, with TRBD1 matching over 11 bases. The source material was PBMCs or T cells enriched from blood (not recorded which). The receptor comes from a woman between 35 and 50 years old with acute COVID-19. The CDR3 here is CAWKGTGGDWETQYF. In nucleotides, the CDR3 is TGTGCCTGGAAGGGGACAGGGGGAGATTGGGAGACCCAGTACTTC.